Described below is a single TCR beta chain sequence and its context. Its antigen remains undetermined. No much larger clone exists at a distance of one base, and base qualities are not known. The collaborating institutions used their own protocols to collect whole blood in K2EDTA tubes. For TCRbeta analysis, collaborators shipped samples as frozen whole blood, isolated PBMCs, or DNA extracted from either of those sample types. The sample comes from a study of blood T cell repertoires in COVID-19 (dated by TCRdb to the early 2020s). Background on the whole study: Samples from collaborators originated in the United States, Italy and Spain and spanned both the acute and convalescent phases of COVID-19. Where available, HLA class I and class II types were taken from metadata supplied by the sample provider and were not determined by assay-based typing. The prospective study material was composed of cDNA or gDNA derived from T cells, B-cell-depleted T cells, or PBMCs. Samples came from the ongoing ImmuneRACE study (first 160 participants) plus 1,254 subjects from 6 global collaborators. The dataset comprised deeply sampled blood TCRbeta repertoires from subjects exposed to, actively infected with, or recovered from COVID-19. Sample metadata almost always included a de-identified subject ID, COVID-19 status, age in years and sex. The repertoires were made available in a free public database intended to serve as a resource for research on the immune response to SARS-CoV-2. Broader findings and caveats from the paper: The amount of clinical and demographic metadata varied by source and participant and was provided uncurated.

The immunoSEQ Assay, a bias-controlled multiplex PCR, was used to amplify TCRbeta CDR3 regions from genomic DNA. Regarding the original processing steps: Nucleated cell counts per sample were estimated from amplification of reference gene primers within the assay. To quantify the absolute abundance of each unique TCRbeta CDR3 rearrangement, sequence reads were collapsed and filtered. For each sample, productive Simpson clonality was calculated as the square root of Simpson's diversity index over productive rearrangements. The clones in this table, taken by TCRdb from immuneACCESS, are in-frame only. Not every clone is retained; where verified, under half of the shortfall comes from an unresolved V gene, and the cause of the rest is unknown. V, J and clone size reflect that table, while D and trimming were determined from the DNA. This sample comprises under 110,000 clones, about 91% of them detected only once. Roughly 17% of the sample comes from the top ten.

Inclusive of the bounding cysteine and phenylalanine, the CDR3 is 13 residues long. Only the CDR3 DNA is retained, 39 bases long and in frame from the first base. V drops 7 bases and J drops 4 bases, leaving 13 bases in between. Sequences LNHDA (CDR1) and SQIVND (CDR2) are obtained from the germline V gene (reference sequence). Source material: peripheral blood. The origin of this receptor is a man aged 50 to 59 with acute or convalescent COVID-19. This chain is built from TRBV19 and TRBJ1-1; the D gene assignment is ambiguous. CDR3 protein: CASIRGIPTEAFF. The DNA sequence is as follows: TGTGCCAGTATAAGAGGGATCCCCACTGAAGCTTTCTTT. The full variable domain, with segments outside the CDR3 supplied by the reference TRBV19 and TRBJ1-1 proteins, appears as DGGITQSPKYLFRKEGQNVTLSCEQNLNHDAMYWYRQDPGQGLRLIYYSQIVNDFQKGDIAEGYSVSREKKESFPLTVTSAQKNPTAFYLCASIRGIPTEAFFGQGTRLTVV.